The 18 T cell receptor beta chains listed next were all sequenced from one sample in a study of T cell clones after liver transplantation. Clones were read by immunoSEQ multiplex PCR, and TCRdb kept only the in-frame ones, dropping some. The table includes some 80,000 clones, around 80% detected once. The source material was CD4+ T cells from blood, sampled roughly 48 months after liver transplant. These receptors came from a human patient who received a liver transplant. Among the T cells, some may be from the graft donor.

This rearrangement joins TRBV11-3 to TRBJ2-1; TRBD1 agrees at 7 bases. This CDR3 contains 14 residues. V shed 5 bases, J shed 1 base, and the junction held 2 bases outside the gene matches. Germline V gene lookup returns CDR1 SGHNT and CDR2 YENEEA. The CDR3 DNA sequence: TGTGCCAGCAGCGCACAGGGGTCCTACAATGAGCAGTTCTTC. Its translation is CASSAQGSYNEQFF.

This sequence joins TRBV29-1 and TRBJ1-1, with D maybe TRBD1 (5 bases). CDR1 is SQVTM and CDR2 is ANQGSEA in the germline V gene. V was clipped by 4 bases and J by 1 base, with 10 bases between them. The CDR3 is 13 residues long. In DNA, the CDR3 is TGCAGCGTTGGAACCGGGGGGAACACTGAAGCTTTCTTT. Its protein product is CSVGTGGNTEAFF.

This chain joins TRBV19 and TRBJ1-5; no reliable D call. Germline CDR1 LNHDA, CDR2 SQIVND (reference sequence). The CDR3 length is 15 residues. Trimming took off 3 bases at V and 0 bases at J, with 9 bases between the two ends. CDR3 sequence reads: CASSIRGASNQPQHF. The CDR3 region has the DNA TGTGCCAGTAGTATCCGGGGAGCTAGCAATCAGCCCCAGCATTTT.

The chain recombines TRBV6-4 with TRBJ2-7; D remains unclear. Trimming shortened V by 6 bases and J by 3 bases, and 9 bases separated the two germline ends. Germline V gene data show CDR1 as MRHNA and CDR2 as SNTAGT. There are 12 residues in the CDR3. CDR3 loop: CASSLRNYEQYF. The CDR3, as DNA: TGTGCCAGCAGCCTGCGAAACTACGAGCAGTACTTC.

This clone is a singleton in its sample. V gene TRBV5-4 combines with J gene TRBJ2-3; no firm D call. This CDR3 has 12 residues. Looked up from germline, CDR1 is SGHNT and CDR2 is YYREEE (reference sequence). Trimming cost V 0 bases and J 4 bases, with 3 bases left between them. The CDR3, as DNA: TGTGCCAGCAGCTTGGCCCCAGATACGCAGTATTTT. It encodes CASSLAPDTQYF.

The chain recombines TRBV6-5 with TRBJ1-5; TRBD1 matches at 9 bases. The germline V gene has CDR1 MNHEY and CDR2 SVGAGI. The CDR3 is made up of 15 amino acids. The V gene end was trimmed by 6 bases and the J gene end by 7 bases; junction bases not matched to a gene: 10. The CDR3 here is CASRGTGGFQQPQHF. The CDR3 DNA follows: TGTGCCAGCAGGGGTACAGGGGGCTTCCAGCAGCCCCAGCATTTT.

The chain is built from TRBV6-5 and TRBJ1-5, with D maybe TRBD1 (5 bases). The CDR3 is 16 amino acids. The germline V and J ends were trimmed by 0 bases and 5 bases, with 14 bases remaining between them. Germline V gene data show CDR1 as MNHEY and CDR2 as SVGAGI. The DNA of the CDR3 is TGTGCCAGCAGTTACTCGATGACAGTTTTCCATCAGCCCCAGCATTTT. Protein product: CASSYSMTVFHQPQHF.

The CDR3 DNA reads as TGTGCCAGCAGTACTAACAGGGGCTCTACGCAGTATTTT. Translating gives CASSTNRGSTQYF. This rearrangement joins TRBV28 to TRBJ2-3; 7 bases align to TRBD1. The V segment lost 5 bases and the J segment 8 bases; nucleotides outside the gene matches: 7. This CDR3 spans 13 amino acids. Germline V gene data show CDR1 as MDHEN and CDR2 as SYDVKM.

The chain uses TRBV7-9 and TRBJ2-3; 16 bases fit TRBD2. V lost 6 bases, J lost 1 base, and 7 bases stayed unmatched. The CDR3 length is 18 residues. CDR1 is SEHNR, CDR2 FQNEAQ, per germline (reference sequence). The CDR3 protein is CASRSGTSGRVRTDTQYF. DNA of the CDR3: TGTGCCAGCAGATCCGGGACTAGCGGGAGGGTTCGCACAGATACGCAGTATTTT.

The rearrangement links TRBV7-2 to TRBJ1-2; D uncertain. The CDR3 consists of 15 residues. V gave up 1 base and J gave up 4 bases, with 13 bases separating them. Germline CDR1 and CDR2: SGHTA and FQGNSA. Written as DNA, the CDR3 is TGTGCCAGCAGCTTAGAGACTGGACGGTCCTATGGCTACACCTTC. It specifies CASSLETGRSYGYTF.

This clone was seen only a few times. The J gene is TRBJ2-7, the V gene TRBV14; D gene unclear. With 2 bases removed from V and 0 bases from J, the gap between germline ends came to 2 bases. Germline V CDR1 and CDR2: SGHDN, FVKESK. The CDR3 has 12 amino acids. Here the CDR3 DNA reads TGTGCCAGCAGCCAAAGCTCCTACGAGCAGTACTTC. This gives the protein CASSQSSYEQYF.

The gene calls are TRBV4-3 and TRBJ2-5; D not certain. This CDR3 has 15 residues. V was cut by 0 bases and J by 2 bases, with 10 bases left in between. Per germline, CDR1 LGHNA and CDR2 YSLEER. The CDR3 loop is CASSQDEAVQETQYF. DNA of the CDR3: TGCGCCAGCAGCCAAGATGAGGCTGTTCAAGAGACCCAGTACTTC.

The V call is TRBV19, the J call TRBJ2-2, with TRBD2 identical over 7 bases. Germline CDR1 and CDR2: LNHDA and SQIVND (reference sequence). There are 14 residues in the CDR3. Trimming at V came to 4 bases and at J to 4 bases, leaving 3 bases not matched to a gene. CDR3 residues: CASSRTRGTGELFF. The DNA for the CDR3 is TGTGCCAGTAGTAGGACTAGAGGCACCGGGGAGCTGTTTTTT.

CDR3 in DNA: TGTGCCAGCAGCTTTCCCGGCCTCGGCTCTGGGGCCAACGTCCTGACTTTC. Translating it yields CASSFPGLGSGANVLTF. This chain connects TRBV5-4 to TRBJ2-6; D gene ambiguous. Deletions cut 2 bases from V and 0 bases from J, with 12 bases between. The germline gives CDR1 SGHNT, CDR2 YYREEE (reference sequence). This CDR3 contains 17 residues.

The rearrangement uses TRBV2 and TRBJ1-3; 8 bases line up with TRBD1. Germline V gives CDR1 SNHLY, CDR2 FYNNEI. Trimming at V came to 2 bases and at J to 4 bases, leaving 7 bases not matched to a gene. CDR3 length equals 16 residues. CDR3 bases: TGTGCCAGCAGTGAACGCCAGGGGGCTAAGGGAAACACCATATATTTT. Residues: CASSERQGAKGNTIYF.

By its share, this clone is medium-sized. The chain uses TRBV9 and TRBJ2-1; D is unclear. This CDR3 region has 14 residues. The V gene lost 0 bases and the J gene lost 3 bases, with 7 bases spanning the gap. CDR1 and CDR2 (germline): SGDLS, YYNGEE. The chain's CDR3 is CASSVASSYNEQFF. As DNA, the CDR3 is TGTGCCAGCAGCGTAGCTAGTAGCTACAATGAGCAGTTCTTC.

The V call is TRBV11-2, the J call TRBJ2-1, with D tentatively TRBD1 (5 bases). The CDR3 length is 13 residues. Germline V gives CDR1 SGHAT, CDR2 FQNNGV. Trimming removed 6 bases at V and 7 bases at J, with 13 bases between. As DNA, the CDR3 is TGTGCCAGCAGGACAGAATACATTAATGAGCAGTTCTTC. It translates to CASRTEYINEQFF.

The rearrangement links TRBV6-1 to TRBJ2-7; D tentatively reads TRBD1 or TRBD2 (6 bases each). V dropped 6 bases and J dropped 2 bases, with 8 bases sitting between them. In germline, CDR1 is MNHNS, CDR2 SASEGT. There are 12 residues in the CDR3. CDR3: CASSRGPYEQYF. Here the CDR3 DNA reads TGTGCCAGCAGCCGGGGGCCCTACGAGCAGTACTTC.